The rows below give T cell receptor beta chains drawn from one sample of a study of metastatic and nonmetastatic thyroid tumors. TCRdb reprocessed the PCR reads using MiXCR. The sample includes some 30,000 clones, about 10% of them seen just once. Sequenced: blood. The receptors here all came from a female donor with papillary thyroid cancer or a benign thyroid nodule (not recorded which). Some clones in this sample may be carry-over from other donors' samples. Both conserved end residues are part of each CDR3. A D gene is named only where the DNA matches it firmly. For some rows the clone size is stated as once, few or many, or as a class when expanded; others skip it.

j_call | d_call | v_call | clone_size | cdr3_aa | cdr3_nt
TRBJ1-2 | TRBD1 | TRBV30 | many | CAWSVQTGGAVGYTF | TGTGCCTGGAGTGTACAGACAGGGGGCGCGGTCGGCTACACCTTC
TRBJ2-7 | - | TRBV18 | many | CASSLGDASIPYEQYF | TGTGCCAGCTCACTTGGCGATGCTAGCATCCCCTACGAGCAGTACTTC
TRBJ2-3 | - | TRBV5-1 | - | CASSWVGRDSDTQYF | TGCGCCAGCTCCTGGGTAGGTCGTGATTCAGATACGCAGTATTTT
TRBJ1-2 | - | TRBV5-6 | many | CASSLVAGRNYGYTF | TGTGCCAGCAGCTTGGTTGCAGGCCGAAACTATGGCTACACCTTC
TRBJ2-1 | - | TRBV5-6 | many | CASSYRVRSYNEQFF | TGTGCCAGCAGCTACAGGGTCCGCAGCTACAATGAGCAGTTCTTC
TRBJ1-1 | - | TRBV28 | few | CASKRGDTEAFF | TGTGCCAGCAAGAGGGGAGACACTGAAGCTTTCTTT
TRBJ1-1 | - | TRBV7-9 | many | CASSPTGGVNTEAFF | TGTGCCAGCAGCCCGACGGGGGGCGTTAACACTGAAGCTTTCTTT
TRBJ2-2 | - | TRBV5-1 | many | CASSLTGKAGELFF | TGCGCCAGCAGCCTCACCGGGAAGGCCGGGGAGCTGTTTTTT
TRBJ2-1 | TRBD2 | TRBV5-1 | many | CASSLGLAGGGEQFF | TGCGCCAGCAGCTTGGGACTAGCGGGAGGGGGTGAGCAGTTCTTC
TRBJ2-7 | TRBD2 | TRBV3-1 | many | CASSQAPQLAGLSYEQYF | TGTGCCAGCAGCCAAGCCCCACAGCTAGCGGGACTCTCCTACGAGCAGTACTTC
TRBJ1-3 | - | TRBV5-1 | - | CASSLVGATGGSTIYF | TGCGCCAGCAGCTTGGTCGGGGCTACCGGGGGAAGCACCATATATTTT
TRBJ1-6 | TRBD1 | TRBV4-1 | many | CASSQGQGNSPLHF | TGCGCCAGCAGCCAAGGACAGGGAAATTCACCCCTCCACTTT
TRBJ1-2 | - | TRBV20-1 | many | CSARDQRRNYGYTF | TGCAGTGCTAGAGATCAGCGGAGGAACTATGGCTACACCTTC
TRBJ1-6 | - | TRBV20-1 | many | CSARLTAISYNSPLHF | TGCAGTGCTAGATTGACCGCGATCTCCTATAATTCACCCCTCCACTTT
TRBJ1-1 | - | TRBV9 | many | CASSAGRGGYTEAFF | TGTGCCAGCAGCGCAGGGAGGGGGGGGTACACTGAAGCTTTCTTT
TRBJ2-7 | - | TRBV11-2 | many | CASSSRAEQYF | TGTGCCAGCAGCTCCCGTGCCGAGCAGTACTTC
TRBJ2-1 | TRBD2 | TRBV7-2 | - | CASATGAGNEQFF | TGTGCCAGCGCCACCGGAGCGGGGAATGAGCAGTTCTTC
TRBJ2-7 | - | TRBV6-9 | once | CASSFSLHEPYF | TGTGCCAGCAGTTTCTCACTCCACGAGCCGTACTTC
TRBJ1-4 | - | TRBV6-1 | many | CASSPGLGNEKLFF | TGTGCCAGCAGCCCCGGACTGGGGAATGAAAAACTGTTTTTT
TRBJ2-7 | TRBD1 | TRBV10-3 | few | CAISLGQGVFYEQYF | TGTGCCATCAGCCTCGGACAGGGAGTTTTTTACGAGCAGTACTTC
TRBJ1-4 | - | TRBV11-2 | many | CASSRGNNEKLFF | TGTGCCAGCAGCCGTGGTAATAATGAAAAACTGTTTTTT
TRBJ1-1 | - | TRBV2 | few | CASRNSVNTEAFF | TGTGCCAGCAGGAATTCGGTGAACACTGAAGCTTTCTTT
TRBJ1-3 | - | TRBV6-1 | - | CASSGDSSTIYF | TGTGCCAGCAGTGGGGACTCCTCGACCATATATTTT
TRBJ1-1 | - | TRBV18 | many | CASSPVVGDTEAFF | TGTGCCAGCTCACCAGTCGTCGGGGACACTGAAGCTTTCTTT
TRBJ2-1 | - | TRBV4-3 | many | CASSQGGGRSYNEQFF | TGCGCCAGCAGCCAAGGTGGAGGAAGGTCCTACAATGAGCAGTTCTTC
TRBJ1-1 | - | TRBV6-1 | many | CASRHYLNTEAFF | TGTGCCAGCAGGCACTATTTGAACACTGAAGCTTTCTTT
TRBJ2-5 | - | TRBV27 | many | CASRNGGWQETQYF | TGTGCCAGCAGAAACGGGGGCTGGCAAGAGACCCAGTACTTC
TRBJ1-1 | - | TRBV30 | - | CAWNPQGVTEAFF | TGTGCCTGGAACCCACAGGGTGTCACTGAAGCTTTCTTT
TRBJ2-1 | TRBD2 | TRBV7-8 | many | CASSLLAVASGFSYNEQFF | TGTGCCAGCAGCTTACTCGCCGTTGCTAGCGGTTTCTCCTACAATGAGCAGTTCTTC
TRBJ2-7 | - | TRBV6-1 | few | CASSSTGGSYEQYF | TGTGCCAGCAGTTCCACCGGGGGCTCCTACGAGCAGTACTTC
TRBJ2-1 | - | TRBV6-5 | few | CASSYDRTPYEQFF | TGTGCCAGCAGTTACGACCGGACTCCATATGAGCAGTTCTTC
TRBJ2-1 | - | TRBV11-1 | many | CASSPRGEMRYNEQFF | TGTGCCAGCAGCCCAAGGGGGGAGATGCGGTACAATGAGCAGTTCTTC
TRBJ1-1 | - | TRBV12-3/TRBV12-4 | many | CASSLSSLAEAFF | TGTGCCAGCAGTTTAAGTAGCCTGGCTGAAGCTTTCTTT
TRBJ2-3 | - | TRBV20-1 | many | CSASGQRSSDTQYF | TGCAGTGCTAGCGGGCAGAGAAGCTCAGATACGCAGTATTTT
TRBJ2-5 | - | TRBV10-3 | many | CAISESYRKETQYF | TGTGCCATCAGTGAGTCTTATCGGAAAGAGACCCAGTACTTC
TRBJ2-5 | - | TRBV6-1 | - | CASSNGRVRETQYF | TGTGCCAGCAGCAACGGTCGCGTGAGGGAGACCCAGTACTTC
TRBJ2-5 | TRBD1 | TRBV12-3/TRBV12-4 | many | CASSPQGQGAGETQYF | TGTGCCAGCAGTCCCCAGGGACAGGGGGCGGGAGAGACCCAGTACTTC
TRBJ1-6 | - | TRBV28 | medium-sized | CASSFRGNSPLHF | TGTGCCAGCAGTTTCAGGGGAAATTCACCCCTCCACTTT
TRBJ2-1 | TRBD1 | TRBV6-1 | - | CASSTGTGEDNEQFF | TGTGCCAGCAGTACCGGGACAGGGGAAGACAATGAGCAGTTCTTC
TRBJ1-5 | - | TRBV24-1 | many | CATSDSGRSAPQHF | TGTGCCACCAGTGATTCCGGGAGGTCGGCGCCCCAGCATTTT
TRBJ2-7 | TRBD2 | TRBV5-1 | many | CASSLAPSTSGRAYEQYF | TGCGCCAGCAGCTTGGCCCCCTCTACTAGCGGGAGGGCCTACGAGCAGTACTTC
TRBJ2-1 | TRBD2 | TRBV19 | many | CASTLGGRNEQFF | TGTGCCAGTACCCTGGGAGGGCGCAATGAGCAGTTCTTC
TRBJ1-1 | - | TRBV2 | many | CASRTAVSNTEAFF | TGTGCCAGCAGGACGGCAGTATCAAACACTGAAGCTTTCTTT
TRBJ2-3 | TRBD2 | TRBV11-2 | many | CASSLDLAGRAGDTQYF | TGTGCCAGCAGCTTAGATCTGGCCGGGAGGGCCGGGGATACGCAGTATTTT
TRBJ1-1 | - | TRBV6-1 | few | CASSSSRGVTEAFF | TGTGCCAGCAGCTCTTCGCGGGGAGTCACTGAAGCTTTCTTT
TRBJ1-4 | TRBD1 | TRBV12-3/TRBV12-4 | many | CASSLGQPNEKLFF | TGTGCCAGCAGTTTGGGACAGCCCAATGAAAAACTGTTTTTT
TRBJ2-7 | - | TRBV11-2 | once | CASSLEQAGIYEQYF | TGTGCCAGCAGCTTGGAACAAGCGGGTATCTACGAGCAGTACTTC
TRBJ2-7 | - | TRBV12-3/TRBV12-4 | - | CASSSGRTLYEQYF | TGTGCCAGCAGTTCGGGACGGACCTTGTACGAGCAGTACTTC
TRBJ1-2 | - | TRBV28 | many | CASRVPQGLYGYTF | TGTGCCAGCAGGGTACCGCAGGGACTTTATGGCTACACCTTC
TRBJ1-6 | TRBD1 | TRBV3-1 | - | CASSRTGAVGSPLHF | TGTGCCAGCAGCCGAACAGGGGCCGTTGGATCACCCCTCCACTTT
TRBJ2-5 | TRBD1 | TRBV5-1 | many | CASSLDGTGAKETQYF | TGCGCCAGCAGCTTGGATGGGACAGGGGCCAAAGAGACCCAGTACTTC
TRBJ2-1 | - | TRBV18 | many | CASSPRERASSYNEQFF | TGTGCCAGCTCACCCCGTGAGCGGGCCAGCTCCTACAATGAGCAGTTCTTC
TRBJ2-3 | TRBD2 | TRBV7-2 | many | CASSYRTSDDTQYF | TGTGCCAGCAGCTACCGGACTAGCGATGATACGCAGTATTTT
TRBJ2-1 | TRBD2 | TRBV30 | - | CAWISSGSINEQFF | TGTGCCTGGATTTCTAGCGGGAGTATCAATGAGCAGTTCTTC
TRBJ2-7 | TRBD2 | TRBV24-1 | many | CATSEGTSGRDEQYF | TGTGCCACCAGTGAAGGGACTAGCGGGCGCGACGAGCAGTACTTC